This TCR beta chain was captured in a study of blood T cell repertoires in COVID-19. The CDR3 totals 14 residues. The trim removed 5 bases at V and 7 bases at J, leaving 7 bases unmatched. The germline V gene encodes CDR1 SGHVS and CDR2 FNYEAQ. Here immunoSEQ multiplex PCR was the method, and the copy in TCRdb shows in-frame clones only, minus some. The sample includes over 200,000 clones, around 80% of them seen just once. V gene TRBV7-6 combines with J gene TRBJ2-1; 8 positions agree with TRBD1. The specimen was peripheral blood. The receptor was derived from a man aged 40-55 years with acute or convalescent COVID-19. This chain's CDR3 is CASSPRTGWNEQFF. In nucleotides, the CDR3 is TGTGCCAGCAGCCCCCGGACAGGGTGGAATGAGCAGTTCTTC.